This TCR beta chain was identified during a study of tumor and adjacent non-tumor tissue in lung cancer. Across the whole study: Patients were aged about 31 to 85, 9 to 10 men and a handful of women, stage I to III. Regarding the study as a whole: Patients with more diverse tumor TCRs had worse survival. Top 100 clones took a larger repertoire share in normal lung.

This clonotype was observed at least ten times. The antigen remains undetermined. This CDR3 contains 13 residues. V shed 5 bases and J shed 0 bases, with 10 bases lying between them. The germline CDR1 and CDR2 sequences are DFQATT and SNEGSKA (reference sequence). This sample's RNA came from whole unsorted tissue. TCRbeta libraries were built with three rounds of nested PCR, modified from ARM-PCR. TCRdb ran MiXCR on the multiplex PCR reads and lists one entry per CDR3 protein. This sample has 90,000 to 130,000 distinct CDR3 sequences, with approximately 84% found just once. The specimen sequenced was lung tumor tissue. The chain employs TRBV20-1 and TRBJ1-1, with D possibly matching TRBD1 (5 bases). The receptor's source is a man aged 65-85 years with non-small cell lung cancer. As DNA, the CDR3 is TGCAGTGCTTGGGACTTCTTGAACACTGAAGCTTTCTTT. Protein sequence: CSAWDFLNTEAFF.